These 3 T cell receptor beta chains were all obtained from the same sample, sequenced in a study of shared clonotypes between healthy human individuals. Here immunoSEQ multiplex PCR was the method, and the copy in TCRdb shows in-frame clones only, minus some. The sample has 1.5 million to 2.5 million clones, just under 95% seen once; the top ten hold approximately 1.2%. Naive-designated CD8 cells lacked CD45RO, were positively enriched for CCR7, and omitted terminally differentiated effector memory CD45RA+ cells. Specimen: naive CD8+ T cells sorted from blood. The receptors were gathered from a man aged 18-30 years in good health.

The V call is TRBV7-8, the J call TRBJ2-6; 11 nucleotides line up with TRBD1. Germline V gene sequence: CDR1 SGHVS, CDR2 FQNEAQ. Unmatched junction bases numbered 5, after V lost 0 bases and J lost 4 bases. There are 18 residues in the CDR3. The CDR3 is CASSLAGTGGEGANVLTF. DNA for the CDR3: TGTGCCAGCAGCTTAGCAGGGACAGGGGGAGAGGGGGCCAACGTCCTGACTTTC.

This clone occurred a few times. Other DNA sequences from this sample encode an identical CDR3 as well. This rearrangement joins TRBV6-1 to TRBJ2-7; no clear D. V lost 1 base and J lost 2, with 6 bases in between. The CDR3 contains 13 residues. Germline V gene sequence: CDR1 MNHNS, CDR2 SASEGT. DNA for the CDR3: TGTGCCAGCAGTGAAGGACTGACCTACGAGCAGTACTTC. This encodes CASSEGLTYEQYF.

The rearrangement uses TRBV6-5 and TRBJ2-7; possibly TRBD2 for D (5 bases). V shed 4 bases and J shed 2 bases, with 12 bases lying between them. This CDR3 comprises 14 residues. Germline V gene sequence: CDR1 MNHEY, CDR2 SVGAGI. The CDR3 DNA follows: TGTGCCAGCAGTTCAGAGGGTTACCCCTACGAGCAGTACTTC. Translated, it gives CASSSEGYPYEQYF.